Listed below are T cell receptor beta chains from one sample, sequenced in a study of blood T cell repertoires in COVID-19. The method was immunoSEQ multiplex PCR; TCRdb's version includes in-frame clones alone and lacks a portion of them. The repertoire holds fewer than 400,000 clones, 85% to 90% seen once, with 2.5% to 3% in the top ten. Sample: peripheral blood. The source of these receptors is a woman in her twenties or thirties with COVID-19, enrolled during active disease. CDR3s include the opening cysteine and the closing phenylalanine or tryptophan.

j_call v_call cdr3_aa
TRBJ1-3 TRBV19 CASSIDAGGRSGNTIYF
TRBJ1-4 TRBV5-1 CASSFSRGDEKLFF
TRBJ1-6 TRBV9 CASSQGQKHSPLHF
TRBJ1-3 TRBV15 CATSAGQGTGNTIYF
TRBJ2-1 TRBV6-1 CASSDRLAGGPAYNEQFF
TRBJ1-2 TRBV30 CAWSAGYYGYTF
TRBJ2-1 TRBV25-1 CASSGLAGGSPYNEQFF
TRBJ1-2 TRBV28 CASSSLGQLYGYTF
TRBJ1-1 TRBV4-1 CASSQVYGGNTEAFF
TRBJ2-7 TRBV6-5 CASSPIRTVYEQYF
TRBJ1-2 TRBV5-5 CASSLDLTDYGYTF
TRBJ1-3 TRBV9 CASSVTLEGYSGNTIYF
TRBJ1-4 TRBV15 CATSRDLQVTNEKLFF
TRBJ1-1 TRBV5-1 CASSPGQGGDTEAFF
TRBJ1-2 TRBV6-6 CASVDRTGYTF
TRBJ1-3 TRBV7-2 CASSVYNGAGNTIYF
TRBJ2-1 TRBV11-3 CASSSQAGYNEQFF
TRBJ2-1 TRBV30 CAWRIGTGRINEQFF
TRBJ2-7 TRBV27 CASSLRGQGGGEQYF
TRBJ1-2 TRBV5-1 CASSSPRDPGSDYGYTF
TRBJ2-3 TRBV10-3 CAIRPDSGHTDTQYF
TRBJ1-2 TRBV2 CASSEASIDSSLYGYTF
TRBJ2-5 TRBV19 CASSIGGFRGGKETQYF
TRBJ1-2 TRBV3-1/TRBV3-2 CASSQMTGGFYGYTF
TRBJ1-6 TRBV3-1/TRBV3-2 CASSQWVTGDNSPLHF
TRBJ1-1 TRBV5-1 CASSGGQLNTEAFF
TRBJ1-2 TRBV14 CASSPSNYGYTF
TRBJ2-1 TRBV3-1/TRBV3-2 CASSQVTSEQFF
TRBJ1-2 TRBV3-1/TRBV3-2 CASSQAPRGQGGYTF
TRBJ2-1 TRBV10-3 CAISRKDSVVNEQFF
TRBJ2-6 TRBV5-1 CASSPRKGQGLPGANVLTF
TRBJ2-1 TRBV14 CASSRHNSYNEQFF
TRBJ2-7 TRBV5-5 CASSFTRDEQYF
TRBJ2-3 TRBV28 CASSPLVKSLKDTQYF
TRBJ2-5 TRBV5-1 CASSLDSVGGRRTQYF
TRBJ2-7 TRBV5-4 CASSPTAGATYEQYF
TRBJ1-4 TRBV27 CASSFDPGGEKLFF
TRBJ2-2 TRBV24-1 CATSITGTTGELFF
TRBJ2-5 TRBV2 CASRLAGETQYF
TRBJ1-6 TRBV3-1/TRBV3-2 CASSAQGQGSPLHF
TRBJ2-3 TRBV7-2 CASSLGGRATDTQYF
TRBJ1-2 TRBV19 CASSIGGSGYTF
TRBJ1-1 TRBV5-6 CASSRFQGSTEAFF
TRBJ2-7 TRBV28 CASSSPSESSYEQYF
TRBJ2-7 TRBV11-1 CASSKGVVGEQYF
TRBJ2-2 TRBV5-6 CASRSGHLFGELFF
TRBJ1-3 TRBV9 CASSADREGWRNTIYF
TRBJ1-1 TRBV7-8 CASTPRGGTGRAEAFF
TRBJ2-1 TRBV2 CASSLGSGLAPSSYNEQFF
TRBJ2-7 TRBV19 CASKSSGSSYEQYF
TRBJ1-5 TRBV20-1 CSASIQGSIENQPQHF
TRBJ2-5 TRBV4-2 CASSQVGRDLQETQYF
TRBJ2-1 TRBV11-2 CASSSLGKAGYSYNEQFF
TRBJ2-2 TRBV6-5 CASSFRAGELFF
TRBJ1-4 TRBV7-6 CASSTGGTATNEKLFF